This T cell receptor beta chain was recorded in a study of prognosis after radiotherapy for stage I lung cancer. Study background: Following radiotherapy, several patients went on to present distant metastases at a median of roughly 7 months, and about 15 exhibited no significant progression.

V lost 6 bases and J 1 base, leaving 16 bases between the germline ends. The CDR3 has 15 amino acids. Starting from genomic DNA, TCR beta CDR3 was amplified through two-round multiplex PCR. TRBV and TRBJ genes each had their own specific primers in first-round PCR. TCRdb reanalysed the multiplex PCR reads using MiXCR and keeps one entry per CDR3 protein. There are tens of thousands of distinct CDR3 sequences in the sample; roughly a quarter occur only once, and 25% to 30% lies in the top ten. For each of two time points, an approximately 6.1-milliliter draw of peripheral blood was taken. As regards this clonotype: A much larger clone differs by one base, so this may be a read error.

This sample comprised PBMCs, obtained before or after stereotactic body radiation therapy (not recorded which). The TCR was taken from a donor over 45 with non-small cell lung cancer. The chain recombines TRBV12-3 or TRBV12-4 with TRBJ2-7; TRBD2 might be the D (6 bases). The DNA for the CDR3 is TGTGCCAGCAGCCTTTGGGGGGTGGGATCCTACGAGCAGTACTTC. This translates into CASSLWGVGSYEQYF.